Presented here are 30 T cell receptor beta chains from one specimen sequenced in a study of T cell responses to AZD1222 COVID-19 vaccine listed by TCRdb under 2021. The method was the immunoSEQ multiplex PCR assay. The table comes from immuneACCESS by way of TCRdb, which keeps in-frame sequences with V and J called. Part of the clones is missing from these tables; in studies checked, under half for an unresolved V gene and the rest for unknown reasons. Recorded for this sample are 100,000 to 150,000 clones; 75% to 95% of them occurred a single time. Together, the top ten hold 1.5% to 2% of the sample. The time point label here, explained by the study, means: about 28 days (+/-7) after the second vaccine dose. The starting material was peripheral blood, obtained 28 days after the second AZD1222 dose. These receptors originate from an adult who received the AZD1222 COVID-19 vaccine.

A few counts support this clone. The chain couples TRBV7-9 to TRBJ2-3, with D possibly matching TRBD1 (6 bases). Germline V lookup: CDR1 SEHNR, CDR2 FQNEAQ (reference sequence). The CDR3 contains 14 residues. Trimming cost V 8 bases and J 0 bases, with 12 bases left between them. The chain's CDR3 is CASGNRASTDTQYF. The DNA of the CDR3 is TGTGCCAGCGGAAACAGGGCTAGCACAGATACGCAGTATTTT.

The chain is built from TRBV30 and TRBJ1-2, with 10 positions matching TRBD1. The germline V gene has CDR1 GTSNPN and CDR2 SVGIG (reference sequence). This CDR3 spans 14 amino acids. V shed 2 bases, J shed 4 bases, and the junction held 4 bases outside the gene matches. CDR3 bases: TGTGCCTGGAGTAGGGACAGGGGATTCTATGGCTACACCTTC. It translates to CAWSRDRGFYGYTF.

CDR3 sequence (DNA): TGCAGCGTTAAGGAGCGGGGGGGATCCGGGGAGCTGTTTTTT. Amino acid sequence: CSVKERGGSGELFF. The chain has TRBV29-1 and TRBJ2-2, with TRBD2 matching 10 bases. The germline CDR1 and CDR2 sequences are SQVTM and ANQGSEA. Losses at the gene ends were 5 bases for V and 6 bases for J; bases not matched to a gene: 6. This CDR3 is 14 amino acids long.

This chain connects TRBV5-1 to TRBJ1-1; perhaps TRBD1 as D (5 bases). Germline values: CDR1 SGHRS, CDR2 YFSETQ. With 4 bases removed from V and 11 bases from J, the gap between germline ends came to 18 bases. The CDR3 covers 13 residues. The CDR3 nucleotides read TGCGCCAGCAGCCCCGGACATCCCGGTCAGGCTTTCTTT. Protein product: CASSPGHPGQAFF.

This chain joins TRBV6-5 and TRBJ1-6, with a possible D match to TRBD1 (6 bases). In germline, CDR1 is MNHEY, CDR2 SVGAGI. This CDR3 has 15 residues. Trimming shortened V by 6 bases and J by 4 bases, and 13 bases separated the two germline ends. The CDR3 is CASRSGQSYNSPLHF. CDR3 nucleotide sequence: TGTGCCAGCAGGTCCGGACAGTCTTATAATTCACCCCTCCACTTT.

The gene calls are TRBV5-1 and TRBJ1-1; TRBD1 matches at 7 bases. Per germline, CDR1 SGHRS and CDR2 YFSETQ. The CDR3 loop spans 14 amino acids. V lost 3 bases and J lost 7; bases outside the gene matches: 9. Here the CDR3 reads CASSWGGQINEAFF. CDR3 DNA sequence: TGCGCCAGCAGCTGGGGGGGACAGATAAATGAAGCTTTCTTT.

The CDR3 nucleotides read TGTGCCAGTAGTGCCTCTGGACACCAAAAACTGTTTTTT. Its protein is CASSASGHQKLFF. The rearrangement links TRBV19 to TRBJ1-4, with D possibly matching TRBD1 (5 bases). CDR3 length equals 13 residues. From germline, CDR1 is LNHDA and CDR2 SQIVND (reference sequence). V was pared by 5 bases and J by 9 bases, with 13 bases between.

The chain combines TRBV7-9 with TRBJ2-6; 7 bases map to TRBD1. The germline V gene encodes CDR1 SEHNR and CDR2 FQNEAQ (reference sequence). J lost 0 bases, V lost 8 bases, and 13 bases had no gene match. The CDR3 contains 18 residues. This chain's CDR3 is CASAPGQLSSSGANVLTF. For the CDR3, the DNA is TGTGCCAGCGCCCCGGGACAGCTTAGCTCCTCTGGGGCCAACGTCCTGACTTTC.

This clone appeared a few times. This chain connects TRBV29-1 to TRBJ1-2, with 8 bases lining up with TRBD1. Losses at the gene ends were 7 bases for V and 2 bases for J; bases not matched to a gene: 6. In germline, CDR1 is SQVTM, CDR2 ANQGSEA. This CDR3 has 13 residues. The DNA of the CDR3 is TGCAGCGCAAAGACAGGGGACAACTATGGCTACACCTTC. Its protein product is CSAKTGDNYGYTF.

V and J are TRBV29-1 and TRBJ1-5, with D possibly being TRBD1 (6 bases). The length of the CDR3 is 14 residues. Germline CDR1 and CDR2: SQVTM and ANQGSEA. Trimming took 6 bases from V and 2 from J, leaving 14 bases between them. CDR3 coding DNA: TGCAGCGTCTCACAGGGTAGGGGCAATCAGCCCCAGCATTTT. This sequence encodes CSVSQGRGNQPQHF.

The CDR3 DNA follows: TGTGCCAGCAGCCAGGCCGGGGGAAGGAGCCATGGCTACACCTTC. It codes for CASSQAGGRSHGYTF. J is TRBJ1-2 and V is TRBV3-1 (or the pseudogene TRBV3-2); TRBD1 is a possible D gene (5 bases). Germline V gives CDR1 LGHDT, CDR2 YNNKEL (reference sequence). V was cut by 3 bases and J by 6 bases, with 17 bases left in between. CDR3 length: 15 amino acids.

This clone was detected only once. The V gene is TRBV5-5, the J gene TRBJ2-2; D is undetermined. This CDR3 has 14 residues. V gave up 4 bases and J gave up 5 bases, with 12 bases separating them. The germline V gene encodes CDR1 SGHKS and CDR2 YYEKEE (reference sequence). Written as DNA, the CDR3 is TGTGCCAGCAGCCCTTACGTAGCAACCGGGGAGCTGTTTTTT. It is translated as CASSPYVATGELFF.

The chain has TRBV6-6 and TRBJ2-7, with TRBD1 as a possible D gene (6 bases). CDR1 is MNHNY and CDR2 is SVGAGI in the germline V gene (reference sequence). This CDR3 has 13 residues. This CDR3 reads CASSLIGTTELNV. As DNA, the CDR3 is TGTGCCAGCAGCCTTATCGGGACAACCGAGCTGAACGTC.

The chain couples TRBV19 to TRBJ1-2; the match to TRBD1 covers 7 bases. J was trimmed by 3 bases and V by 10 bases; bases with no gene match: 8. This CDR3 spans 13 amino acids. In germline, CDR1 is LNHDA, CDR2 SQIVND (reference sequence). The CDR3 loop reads CATRGGGDYGYTF. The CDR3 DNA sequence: TGTGCCACTAGAGGAGGGGGCGACTATGGCTACACCTTC.

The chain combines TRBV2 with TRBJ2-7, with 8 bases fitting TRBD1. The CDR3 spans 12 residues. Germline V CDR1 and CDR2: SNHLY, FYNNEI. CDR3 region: CASSEAAGGLIV. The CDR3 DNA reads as TGTGCCAGCAGTGAGGCGGCAGGGGGCTTGATCGTC.

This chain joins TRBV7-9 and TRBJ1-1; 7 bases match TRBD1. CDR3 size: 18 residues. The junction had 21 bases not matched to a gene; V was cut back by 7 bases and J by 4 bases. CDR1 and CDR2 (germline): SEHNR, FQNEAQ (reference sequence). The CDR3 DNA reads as TGTGCCAGCACCGGGGCGGGACAGTCAGTCCCGTCGGGCACTGAAGCTTTCTTT. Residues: CASTGAGQSVPSGTEAFF.

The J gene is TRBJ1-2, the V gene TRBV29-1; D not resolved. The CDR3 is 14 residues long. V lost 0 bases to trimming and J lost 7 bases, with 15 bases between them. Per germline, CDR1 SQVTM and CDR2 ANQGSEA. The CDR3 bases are TGCAGCGTTGAAGATCCCCGGGGTCGGGTTGGCTACACCTTC. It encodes CSVEDPRGRVGYTF.

The CDR3 region is CASSPGLAGGQDTQYF. The CDR3 DNA sequence: TGTGCCAGCAGCCCCGGACTAGCGGGGGGCCAAGATACGCAGTATTTT. This chain uses TRBV3-1 (or the pseudogene TRBV3-2) with TRBJ2-3; 14 bases line up with TRBD2. V trimming: 4 bases; J trimming: 5 bases; junction bases outside the gene matches: 5. The CDR3 spans 16 residues. Germline CDR1 and CDR2: LGHDT and YNNKEL (reference sequence).

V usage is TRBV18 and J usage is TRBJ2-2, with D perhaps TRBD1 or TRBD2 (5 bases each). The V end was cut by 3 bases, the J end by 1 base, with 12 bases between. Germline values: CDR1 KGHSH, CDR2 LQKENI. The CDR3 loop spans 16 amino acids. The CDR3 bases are TGTGCCAGCTCACCCAGGGACCCCTGGAACACCGGGGAGCTGTTTTTT. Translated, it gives CASSPRDPWNTGELFF. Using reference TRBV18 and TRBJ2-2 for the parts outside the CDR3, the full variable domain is NAGVMQNPRHLVRRRGQEARLRCSPMKGHSHVYWYRQLPEEGLKFMVYLQKENIIDESGMPKERFSAEFPKEGPSILRIQQVVRGDSAAYFCASSPRDPWNTGELFFGEGSRLTVL.

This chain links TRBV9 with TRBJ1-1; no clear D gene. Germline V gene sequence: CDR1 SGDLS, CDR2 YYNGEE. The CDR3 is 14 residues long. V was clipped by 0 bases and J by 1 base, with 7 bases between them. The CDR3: CASSVESGNTEAFF. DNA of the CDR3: TGTGCCAGCAGCGTAGAGTCCGGGAACACTGAAGCTTTCTTT.

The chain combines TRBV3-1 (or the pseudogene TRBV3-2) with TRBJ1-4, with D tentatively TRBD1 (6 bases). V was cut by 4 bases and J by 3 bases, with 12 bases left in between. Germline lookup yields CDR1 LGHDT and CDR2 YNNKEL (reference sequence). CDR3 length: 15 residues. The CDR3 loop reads CASSPRGSPNEKLFF. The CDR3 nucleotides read TGTGCCAGCAGCCCCAGGGGATCACCTAATGAAAAACTGTTTTTT.

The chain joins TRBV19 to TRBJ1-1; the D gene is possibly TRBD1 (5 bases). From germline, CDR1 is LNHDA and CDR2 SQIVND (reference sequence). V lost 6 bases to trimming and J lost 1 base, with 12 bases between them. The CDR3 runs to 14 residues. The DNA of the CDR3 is TGTGCCAGTAGCCCGCTGGGGCCGAACACTGAAGCTTTCTTT. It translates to CASSPLGPNTEAFF.

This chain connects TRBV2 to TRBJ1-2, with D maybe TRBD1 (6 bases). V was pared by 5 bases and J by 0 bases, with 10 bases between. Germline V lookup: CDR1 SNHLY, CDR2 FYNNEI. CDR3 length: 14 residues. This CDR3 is CASSKQGANYGYTF. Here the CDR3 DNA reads TGTGCCAGCAGTAAACAGGGAGCTAACTATGGCTACACCTTC.

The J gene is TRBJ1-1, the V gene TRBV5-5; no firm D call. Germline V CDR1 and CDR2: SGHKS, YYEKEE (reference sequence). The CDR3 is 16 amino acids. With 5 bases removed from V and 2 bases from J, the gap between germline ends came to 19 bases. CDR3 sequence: CASSPLPARQNTEAFF. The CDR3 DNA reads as TGTGCCAGCAGTCCGCTCCCTGCCAGGCAAAACACTGAAGCTTTCTTT. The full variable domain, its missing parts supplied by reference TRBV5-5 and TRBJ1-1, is DAGVTQSPTHLIKTRGQQVTLRCSPISGHKSVSWYQQVLGQGPQFIFQYYEKEERGRGNFPDRFSARQFPNYSSELNVNALLLGDSALYLCASSPLPARQNTEAFFGQGTRLTVV.

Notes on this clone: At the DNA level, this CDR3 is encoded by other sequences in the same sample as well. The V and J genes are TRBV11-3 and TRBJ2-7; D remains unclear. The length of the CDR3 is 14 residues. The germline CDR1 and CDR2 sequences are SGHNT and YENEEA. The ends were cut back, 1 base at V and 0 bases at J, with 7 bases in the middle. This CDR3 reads CASSLGGSSYEQYV. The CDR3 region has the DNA TGTGCCAGCAGCTTAGGAGGTAGCTCCTACGAGCAGTACGTC.

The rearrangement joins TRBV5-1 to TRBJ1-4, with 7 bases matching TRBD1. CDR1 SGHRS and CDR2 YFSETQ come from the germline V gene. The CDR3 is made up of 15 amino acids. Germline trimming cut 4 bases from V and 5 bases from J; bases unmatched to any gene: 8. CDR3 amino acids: CASSLGTALNEKLFF. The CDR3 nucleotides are TGCGCCAGCAGCCTGGGGACAGCTCTAAATGAAAAACTGTTTTTT.

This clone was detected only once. The CDR3 coding sequence is TGTGCCAGCAGCCGGGACAGGGGGACGAACACCGGGGAGCTGTTTTTT. Amino acids: CASSRDRGTNTGELFF. The chain joins TRBV7-3 to TRBJ2-2; 11 nucleotides agree with TRBD1. Germline assignment: CDR1 SGHTA and CDR2 FQGTGA. Germline trimming cut 5 bases from V and 0 bases from J; bases unmatched to any gene: 2. The CDR3 is made up of 16 amino acids.

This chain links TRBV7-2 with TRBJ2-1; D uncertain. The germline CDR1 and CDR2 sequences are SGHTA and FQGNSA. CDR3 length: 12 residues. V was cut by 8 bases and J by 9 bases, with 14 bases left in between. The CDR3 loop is CASYRWPSEQFF. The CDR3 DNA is TGTGCCAGCTACCGCTGGCCCAGTGAGCAGTTCTTC.

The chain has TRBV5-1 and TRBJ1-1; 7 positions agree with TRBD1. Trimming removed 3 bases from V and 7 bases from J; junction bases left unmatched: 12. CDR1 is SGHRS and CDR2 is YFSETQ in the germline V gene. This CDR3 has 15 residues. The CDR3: CASSSGGAETSEAFF. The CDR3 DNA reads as TGCGCCAGCAGCTCAGGGGGGGCCGAGACAAGTGAAGCTTTCTTT.

The CDR3 region has the DNA TGTGCCATCAGTGTAGCGGGCACAGATACGCAGTATTTT. Translating it yields CAISVAGTDTQYF. The chain links TRBV10-3 to TRBJ2-3; TRBD2 is a possible D gene (6 bases). Trimming removed 4 bases from V and 1 base from J, with 6 bases in between. The CDR3 is 13 residues long. Per germline, CDR1 ENHRY and CDR2 SYGVKD.